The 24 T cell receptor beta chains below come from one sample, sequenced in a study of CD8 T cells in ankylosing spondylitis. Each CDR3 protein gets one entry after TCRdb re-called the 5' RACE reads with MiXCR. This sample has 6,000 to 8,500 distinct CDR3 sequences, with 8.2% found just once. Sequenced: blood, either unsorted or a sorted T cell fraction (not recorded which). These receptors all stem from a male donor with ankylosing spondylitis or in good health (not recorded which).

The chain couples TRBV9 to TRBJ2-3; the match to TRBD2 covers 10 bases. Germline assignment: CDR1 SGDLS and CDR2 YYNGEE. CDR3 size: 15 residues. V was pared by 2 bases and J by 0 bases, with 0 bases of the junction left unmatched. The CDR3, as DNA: TGTGCCAGCAGCGTTAGCGGGAGGAGCACAGATACGCAGTATTTT. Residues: CASSVSGRSTDTQYF.

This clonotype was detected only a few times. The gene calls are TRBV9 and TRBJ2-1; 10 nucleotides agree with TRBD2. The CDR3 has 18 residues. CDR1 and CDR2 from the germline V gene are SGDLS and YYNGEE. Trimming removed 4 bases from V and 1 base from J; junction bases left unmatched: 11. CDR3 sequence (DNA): TGTGCCAGCAGCTTAGGGAGCGGGGGGGCCGGGTCCTACAATGAGCAGTTCTTC. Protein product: CASSLGSGGAGSYNEQFF.

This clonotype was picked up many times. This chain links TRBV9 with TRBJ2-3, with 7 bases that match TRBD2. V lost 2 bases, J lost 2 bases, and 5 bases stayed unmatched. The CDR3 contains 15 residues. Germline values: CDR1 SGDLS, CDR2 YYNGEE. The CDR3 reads CASSVGGSSTDTQYF. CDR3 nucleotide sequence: TGTGCCAGCAGCGTGGGCGGGAGCTCCACAGATACGCAGTATTTT.

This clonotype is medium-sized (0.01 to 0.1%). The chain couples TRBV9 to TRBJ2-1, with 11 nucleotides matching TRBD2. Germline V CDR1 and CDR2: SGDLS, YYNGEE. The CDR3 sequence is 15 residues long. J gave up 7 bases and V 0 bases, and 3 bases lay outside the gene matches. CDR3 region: CASSVGSGGANEQFF. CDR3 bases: TGTGCCAGCAGCGTAGGTAGCGGGGGGGCTAATGAGCAGTTCTTC.

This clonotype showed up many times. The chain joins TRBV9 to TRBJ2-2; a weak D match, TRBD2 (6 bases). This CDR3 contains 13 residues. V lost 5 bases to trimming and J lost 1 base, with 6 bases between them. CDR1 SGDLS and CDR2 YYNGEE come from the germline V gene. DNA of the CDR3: TGTGCCAGCAGGGGGGGGAACACCGGGGAGCTGTTTTTT. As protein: CASRGGNTGELFF.

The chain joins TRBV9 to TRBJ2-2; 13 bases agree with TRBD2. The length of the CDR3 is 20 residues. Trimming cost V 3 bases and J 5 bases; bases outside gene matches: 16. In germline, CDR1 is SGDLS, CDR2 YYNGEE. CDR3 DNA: TGTGCCAGCAGCGCATCAACCGGGACTAGCGGGGTGGGCCCAACCGGGGAGCTGTTTTTT. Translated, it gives CASSASTGTSGVGPTGELFF.

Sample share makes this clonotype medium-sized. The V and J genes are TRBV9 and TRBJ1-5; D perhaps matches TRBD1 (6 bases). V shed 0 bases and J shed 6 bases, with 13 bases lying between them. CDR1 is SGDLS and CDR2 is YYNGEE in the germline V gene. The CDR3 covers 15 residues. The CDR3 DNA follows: TGTGCCAGCAGCGTAGATGGGGGGCTGGGTCAGCCCCAGCATTTT. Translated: CASSVDGGLGQPQHF. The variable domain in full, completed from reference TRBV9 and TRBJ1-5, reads DSGVTQTPKHLITATGQRVTLRCSPRSGDLSVYWYQQSLDQGLQFLIQYYNGEERAKGNILERFSAQQFPDLHSELNLSSLELGDSALYFCASSVDGGLGQPQHFGDGTRLSIL.

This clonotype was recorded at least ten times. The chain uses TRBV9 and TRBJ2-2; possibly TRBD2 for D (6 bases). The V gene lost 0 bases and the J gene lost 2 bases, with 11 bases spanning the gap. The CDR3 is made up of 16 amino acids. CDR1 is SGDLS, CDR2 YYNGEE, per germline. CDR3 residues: CASSVGGSGNTGELFF. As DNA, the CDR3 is TGTGCCAGCAGCGTAGGGGGTAGCGGAAACACCGGGGAGCTGTTTTTT.

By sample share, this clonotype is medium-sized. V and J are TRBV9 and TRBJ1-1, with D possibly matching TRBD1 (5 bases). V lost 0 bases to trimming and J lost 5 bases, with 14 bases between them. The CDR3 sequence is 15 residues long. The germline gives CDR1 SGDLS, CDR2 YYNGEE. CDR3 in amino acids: CASSVGPGTSTEAFF. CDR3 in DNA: TGTGCCAGCAGCGTAGGCCCCGGGACGTCGACTGAAGCTTTCTTT.

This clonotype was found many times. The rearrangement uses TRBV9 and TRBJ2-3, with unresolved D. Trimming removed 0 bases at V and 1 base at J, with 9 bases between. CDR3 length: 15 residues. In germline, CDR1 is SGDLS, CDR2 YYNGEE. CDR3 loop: CASSVEGLGTDTQYF. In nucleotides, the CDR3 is TGTGCCAGCAGCGTAGAAGGGTTAGGCACAGATACGCAGTATTTT.

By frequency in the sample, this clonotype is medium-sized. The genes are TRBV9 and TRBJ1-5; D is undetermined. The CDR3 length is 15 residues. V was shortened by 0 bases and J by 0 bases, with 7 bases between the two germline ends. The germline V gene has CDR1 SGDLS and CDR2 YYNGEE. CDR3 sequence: CASSVGLDSNQPQHF. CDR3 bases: TGTGCCAGCAGCGTAGGACTTGATAGCAATCAGCCCCAGCATTTT. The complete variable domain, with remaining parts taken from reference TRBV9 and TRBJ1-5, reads DSGVTQTPKHLITATGQRVTLRCSPRSGDLSVYWYQQSLDQGLQFLIQYYNGEERAKGNILERFSAQQFPDLHSELNLSSLELGDSALYFCASSVGLDSNQPQHFGDGTRLSIL.

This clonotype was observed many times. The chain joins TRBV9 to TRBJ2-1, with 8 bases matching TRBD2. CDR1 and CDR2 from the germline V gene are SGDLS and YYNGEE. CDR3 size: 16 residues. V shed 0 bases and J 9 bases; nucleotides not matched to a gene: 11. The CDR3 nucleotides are TGTGCCAGCAGCGTAGTTCCGGGGGGGCTGGATGGTGAGCAGTTCTTC. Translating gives CASSVVPGGLDGEQFF.

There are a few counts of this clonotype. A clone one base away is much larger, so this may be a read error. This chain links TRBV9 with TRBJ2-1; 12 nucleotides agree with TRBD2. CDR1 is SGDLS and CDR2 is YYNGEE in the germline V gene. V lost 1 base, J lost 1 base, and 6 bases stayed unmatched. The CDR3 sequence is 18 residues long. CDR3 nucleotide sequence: TGTGCCAGCAGCGTACCCAGGACTAGCGGGGAGTCCTACAATGAGCAGTTCTTC. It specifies CASSVPRTSGESYNEQFF.

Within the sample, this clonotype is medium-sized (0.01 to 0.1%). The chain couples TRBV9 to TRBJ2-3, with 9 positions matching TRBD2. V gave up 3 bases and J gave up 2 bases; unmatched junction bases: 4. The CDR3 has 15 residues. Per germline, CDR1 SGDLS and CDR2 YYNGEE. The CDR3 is CASSASGAITDTQYF. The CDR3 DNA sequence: TGTGCCAGCAGCGCTAGCGGGGCAATCACAGATACGCAGTATTTT.

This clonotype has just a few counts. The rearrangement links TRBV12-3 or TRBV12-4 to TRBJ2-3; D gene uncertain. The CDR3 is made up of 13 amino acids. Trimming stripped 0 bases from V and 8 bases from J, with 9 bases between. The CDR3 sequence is CASSLATDRTQYF. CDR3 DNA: TGTGCCAGCAGTTTAGCGACGGACCGTACGCAGTATTTT.

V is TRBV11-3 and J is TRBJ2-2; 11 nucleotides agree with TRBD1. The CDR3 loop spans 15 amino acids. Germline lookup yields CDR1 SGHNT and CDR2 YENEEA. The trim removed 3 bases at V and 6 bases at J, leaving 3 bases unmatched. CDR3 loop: CASSFQGQGAGELFF. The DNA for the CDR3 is TGTGCCAGCAGCTTCCAGGGACAGGGGGCCGGGGAGCTGTTTTTT.

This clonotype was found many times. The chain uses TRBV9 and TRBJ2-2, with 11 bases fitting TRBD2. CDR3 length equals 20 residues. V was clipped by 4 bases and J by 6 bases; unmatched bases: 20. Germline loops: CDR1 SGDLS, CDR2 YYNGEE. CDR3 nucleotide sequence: TGTGCCAGCAGCCTCCCCAGAACAGAGGGCCTAGCGGGAGGTGCCGGGGAGCTGTTTTTT. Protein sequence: CASSLPRTEGLAGGAGELFF. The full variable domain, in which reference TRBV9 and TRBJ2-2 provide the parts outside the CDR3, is DSGVTQTPKHLITATGQRVTLRCSPRSGDLSVYWYQQSLDQGLQFLIQYYNGEERAKGNILERFSAQQFPDLHSELNLSSLELGDSALYFCASSLPRTEGLAGGAGELFFGEGSRLTVL.

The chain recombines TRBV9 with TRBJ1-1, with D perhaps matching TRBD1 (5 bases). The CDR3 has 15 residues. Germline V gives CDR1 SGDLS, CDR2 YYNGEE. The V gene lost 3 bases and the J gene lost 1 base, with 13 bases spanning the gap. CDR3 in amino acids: CASSAGGSANTEAFF. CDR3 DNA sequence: TGTGCCAGCAGCGCTGGGGGTTCGGCGAACACTGAAGCTTTCTTT.

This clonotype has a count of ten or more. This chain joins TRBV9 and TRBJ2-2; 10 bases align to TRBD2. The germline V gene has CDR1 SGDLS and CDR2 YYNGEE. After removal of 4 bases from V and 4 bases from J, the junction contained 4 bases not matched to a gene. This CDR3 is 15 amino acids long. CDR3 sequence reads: CASSHLAGVTGELFF. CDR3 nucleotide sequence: TGTGCCAGCAGCCATCTAGCGGGAGTCACCGGGGAGCTGTTTTTT. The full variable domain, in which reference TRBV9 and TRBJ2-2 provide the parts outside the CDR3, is DSGVTQTPKHLITATGQRVTLRCSPRSGDLSVYWYQQSLDQGLQFLIQYYNGEERAKGNILERFSAQQFPDLHSELNLSSLELGDSALYFCASSHLAGVTGELFFGEGSRLTVL.

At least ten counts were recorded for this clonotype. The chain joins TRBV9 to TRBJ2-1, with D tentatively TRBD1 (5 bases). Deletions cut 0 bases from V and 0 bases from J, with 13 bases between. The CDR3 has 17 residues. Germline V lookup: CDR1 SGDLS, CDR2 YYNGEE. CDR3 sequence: CASSVEGWVRSYNEQFF. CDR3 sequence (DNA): TGTGCCAGCAGCGTAGAGGGGTGGGTCCGCTCCTACAATGAGCAGTTCTTC.

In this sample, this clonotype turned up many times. Here the CDR3 reads CASSSPRDGNTGELFF. The CDR3 nucleotides are TGTGCCAGCAGCTCACCCCGGGACGGGAACACCGGGGAGCTGTTTTTT. The chain carries TRBV9 and TRBJ2-2; D might be TRBD1 or TRBD2, each matching 5 bases. Per the germline V gene, CDR1 is SGDLS and CDR2 is YYNGEE. The CDR3 spans 16 residues. Trimming shortened V by 4 bases and J by 1 base, and 14 bases separated the two germline ends.

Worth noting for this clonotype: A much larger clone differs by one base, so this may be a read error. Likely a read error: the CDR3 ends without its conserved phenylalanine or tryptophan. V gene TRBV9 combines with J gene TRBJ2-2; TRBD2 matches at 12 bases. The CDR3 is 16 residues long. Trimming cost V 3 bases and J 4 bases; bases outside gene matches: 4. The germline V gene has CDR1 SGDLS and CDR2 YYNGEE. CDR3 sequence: CASSASGRAGTGELFL. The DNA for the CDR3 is TGTGCCAGCAGCGCTAGCGGGAGGGCGGGCACCGGGGAGCTGTTTCTT.

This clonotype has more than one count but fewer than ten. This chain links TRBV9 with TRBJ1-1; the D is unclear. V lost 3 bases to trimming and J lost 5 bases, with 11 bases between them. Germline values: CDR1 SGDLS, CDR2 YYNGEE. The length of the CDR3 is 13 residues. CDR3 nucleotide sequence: TGTGCCAGCAGCGCTCAGGTTAGAACTGAAGCTTTCTTT. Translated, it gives CASSAQVRTEAFF.

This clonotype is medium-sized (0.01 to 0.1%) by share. CDR3 amino acids: CASSVSQANYGYTF. The CDR3 DNA reads as TGTGCCAGCAGCGTAAGTCAGGCCAACTATGGCTACACCTTC. This sequence joins TRBV9 and TRBJ1-2, with D unresolved. The CDR3 extends over 14 amino acids. Germline-derived CDR1 and CDR2 are SGDLS and YYNGEE. V shed 1 base and J shed 2 bases, with 9 bases lying between them.